The clone carrying this T cell receptor beta chain was seen a single time. The antigen is undetermined. This sample was included in a study of shared clonotypes between healthy human individuals. Across the whole study: Each donor contributed plates that comprised three CD4 naive, three CD4 memory, two CD8 naive and one CD8 memory. Findings and limits, study-wide: When naive CD4 clonotypes were compared across several donors, approximately 5% were shared.

Unmatched junction bases numbered 8, after V lost 5 bases and J lost 9 bases. CDR3 size: 16 residues. Germline V lookup: CDR1 KGHSH, CDR2 LQKENI. Assay: immunoSEQ multiplex PCR; the TCRdb copy retains only in-frame clones and omits some. The sample holds 2.5 million or so clones, around nine tenths seen once. Sequenced input: naive CD4+ T cells sorted from blood. Subset denoted: CD45RA+ positively selected. This receptor was identified in a man between 18 and 29 years old in good health. The chain links TRBV18 to TRBJ2-1, with TRBD2 identical over 15 bases. CDR3 in amino acids: CASSSGTSGRRAEQFF. The CDR3 bases are TGTGCCAGCTCATCCGGGACTAGCGGGAGGAGGGCTGAGCAGTTCTTC. The full variable domain, in which reference TRBV18 and TRBJ2-1 provide the parts outside the CDR3, is NAGVMQNPRHLVRRRGQEARLRCSPMKGHSHVYWYRQLPEEGLKFMVYLQKENIIDESGMPKERFSAEFPKEGPSILRIQQVVRGDSAAYFCASSSGTSGRRAEQFFGPGTRLTVL.